These 8 T cell receptor beta chains originate from one sample sequenced in a study of blood T cell repertoires in COVID-19. Sequencing used immunoSEQ multiplex PCR; TCRdb keeps in-frame clones, though not all of them. The data show about 250,000 clones, around 88% seen once. The source material was peripheral blood. Source of these receptors: a man aged 35 to 55 with active or convalescent COVID-19.

The rearrangement links TRBV4-2 to TRBJ2-5; perhaps TRBD2 as D (5 bases). This CDR3 comprises 16 residues. The germline V gene has CDR1 LGHNA and CDR2 YNFKEQ. V was cut by 0 bases and J by 1 base, with 12 bases left in between. As DNA, the CDR3 is TGTGCCAGCAGCCAAGATATAAACGGGATCCAAGAGACCCAGTACTTC. This gives the protein CASSQDINGIQETQYF.

This chain uses TRBV19 with TRBJ2-2, with 12 bases aligning to TRBD2. After removal of 5 bases from V and 10 bases from J, the junction contained 5 bases not matched to a gene. The germline V gene has CDR1 LNHDA and CDR2 SQIVND (reference sequence). The CDR3 runs 14 residues. CDR3 in amino acids: CASSLGLAGLELFF. CDR3 DNA: TGTGCCAGTAGTCTAGGACTAGCGGGGTTGGAGCTGTTTTTT.

This chain connects TRBV15 to TRBJ2-1; D gene unclear. The germline V gene encodes CDR1 LNHNV and CDR2 YYDKDF (reference sequence). The CDR3 is 12 amino acids. V lost 0 bases, J lost 13 bases, and 10 bases lay in between. DNA of the CDR3: TGTGCCACCAGCAGAGACCCACAGAATCAGTTCTTC. Its translation is CATSRDPQNQFF.

This chain uses TRBV24-1 with TRBJ2-5, with 8 bases that match TRBD1. The CDR3 consists of 14 residues. In germline, CDR1 is KGHDR, CDR2 SFDVKD. V trimming: 3 bases; J trimming: 5 bases; junction bases outside the gene matches: 4. CDR3 coding DNA: TGTGCCACCAGTGATACGACAGGGGTGGAGACCCAGTACTTC. Its translation is CATSDTTGVETQYF.

The chain combines TRBV10-3 with TRBJ1-1; D remains unclear. V was cut by 7 bases and J by 0 bases, with 12 bases left in between. In germline, CDR1 is ENHRY, CDR2 SYGVKD. This CDR3 is 14 amino acids long. The CDR3 region is CAITSHGMNTEAFF. DNA of the CDR3: TGTGCCATCACAAGCCACGGTATGAACACTGAAGCTTTCTTT.

This chain links TRBV10-3 with TRBJ1-2, with D unresolved. CDR1 is ENHRY, CDR2 SYGVKD, per germline. CDR3 length equals 12 residues. V was trimmed by 4 bases and J by 4 bases, leaving 7 bases between them. The CDR3 DNA follows: TGTGCCATCAGTGGGGAGAGCTATGGCTACACCTTC. It codes for CAISGESYGYTF.

The J gene is TRBJ2-2, the V gene TRBV3-1 (or the pseudogene TRBV3-2), with TRBD1 matching 7 bases. Germline lookup yields CDR1 LGHDT and CDR2 YNNKEL (reference sequence). The CDR3 covers 15 residues. J was trimmed by 2 bases and V by 3 bases; bases with no gene match: 3. Written as DNA, the CDR3 is TGTGCCAGCAGCCACCCAGGGGGAAACACCGGGGAGCTGTTTTTT. It encodes CASSHPGGNTGELFF.

V is TRBV11-2 and J is TRBJ2-1; D uncertain. The germline CDR1 and CDR2 sequences are SGHAT and FQNNGV. The CDR3 covers 13 residues. V lost 3 bases and J 0 bases, leaving 3 bases between the germline ends. The DNA for the CDR3 is TGTGCCAGCAGCTTCTCCTCCTACAATGAGCAGTTCTTC. This sequence encodes CASSFSSYNEQFF. Full variable domain (outside the CDR3, taken from reference TRBV11-2 and TRBJ2-1): EAGVAQSPRYKIIEKRQSVAFWCNPISGHATLYWYQQILGQGPKLLIQFQNNGVVDDSQLPKDRFSAERLKGVDSTLKIQPAKLEDSAVYLCASSFSSYNEQFFGPGTRLTVL.